This entry is about one T cell receptor (beta chain). Its antigen is not identified. TCRdb reanalysed the reads using MiXCR and keeps one entry per CDR3 protein. The repertoire holds fewer than 900,000 distinct CDR3 sequences, with approximately 32% as singletons. Germline CDR1 and CDR2: SNHLY and FYNNEI. The germline V and J ends were trimmed by 6 bases and 3 bases, with 15 bases remaining between them. This CDR3 is built from 14 residues. The sample is drawn from a study of T cell repertoires in cytomegalovirus infection. Sequenced material: cultured CD8+ T cells from PBMCs, taken from culture after CMV antigen stimulation. The genes are TRBV2 and TRBJ2-7; D may correspond to TRBD1 or TRBD2 (5 bases each). This clonotype was sampled from a human donor in good health (CMV status not recorded). Some clones in this sample may be carry-over from other donors' samples. This CDR3 is CASSEPGRVYEQYF. The CDR3 DNA follows: TGTGCCAGCAGCGAGCCGGGACGGGTCTACGAGCAGTACTTC.